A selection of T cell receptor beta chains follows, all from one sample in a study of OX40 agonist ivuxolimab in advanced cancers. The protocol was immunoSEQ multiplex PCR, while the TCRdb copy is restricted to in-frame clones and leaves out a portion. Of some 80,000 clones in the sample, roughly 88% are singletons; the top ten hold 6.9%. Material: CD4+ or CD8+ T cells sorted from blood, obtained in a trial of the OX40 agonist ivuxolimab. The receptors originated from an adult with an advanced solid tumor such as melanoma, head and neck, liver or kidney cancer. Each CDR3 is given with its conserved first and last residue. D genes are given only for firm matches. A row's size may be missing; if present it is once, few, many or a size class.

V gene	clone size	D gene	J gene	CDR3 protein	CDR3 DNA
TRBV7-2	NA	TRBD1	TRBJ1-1	CASSPGQANTEAFF	TGTGCCAGCTCACCCGGACAGGCGAACACTGAAGCTTTCTTT
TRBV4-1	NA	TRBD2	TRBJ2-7	CASSQGTSGGADLIYEQYF	TGCGCCAGCAGCCAAGGGACTAGCGGGGGGGCGGATCTAATCTACGAGCAGTACTTC
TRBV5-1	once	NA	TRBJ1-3	CASSLALVAGGRSGNTIYF	TGCGCCAGCAGCTTGGCCCTCGTCGCGGGGGGGCGATCTGGAAACACCATATATTTT
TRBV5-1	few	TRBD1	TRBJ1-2	CASSLSTGDRYGYTF	TGCGCCAGCAGCTTGTCGACAGGGGATAGGTATGGCTACACCTTC
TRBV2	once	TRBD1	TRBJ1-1	CASSGPLTGLTEAFF	TGTGCCAGCAGTGGCCCACTGACAGGGTTAACTGAAGCTTTCTTT
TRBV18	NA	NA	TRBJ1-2	CASSLEVSYGYTF	TGTGCCAGCTCACTTGAGGTTTCGTATGGCTACACCTTC
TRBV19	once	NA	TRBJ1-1	CASSIDTNTEAFF	TGTGCCAGTAGTATAGATACAAACACTGAAGCTTTCTTT
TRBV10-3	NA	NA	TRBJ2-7	CAITPSYEQYF	TGTGCCATCACCCCCTCCTACGAGCAGTACTTC
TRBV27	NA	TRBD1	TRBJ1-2	CASKVRGMSGYTF	TGTGCCAGCAAGGTCAGGGGGATGAGTGGCTACACCTTC
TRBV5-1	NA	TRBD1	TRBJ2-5	CASSLGQGETQYF	TGCGCCAGCAGCTTGGGACAGGGGGAGACCCAGTACTTC
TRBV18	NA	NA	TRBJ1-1	CASSPNWQGNTEAFF	TGTGCCAGCTCACCAAATTGGCAGGGGAACACTGAAGCTTTCTTT
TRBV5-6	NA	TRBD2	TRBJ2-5	CASSFGGSRETQYF	TGTGCCAGCAGCTTTGGCGGGAGTCGAGAGACCCAGTACTTC
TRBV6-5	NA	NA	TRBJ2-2	CASSYDTATGELFF	TGTGCCAGCAGTTACGACACTGCTACCGGGGAGCTGTTTTTT
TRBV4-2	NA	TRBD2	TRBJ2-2	CASSHPDRGGTGELFF	TGTGCCAGCAGCCACCCCGACCGGGGGGGCACCGGGGAGCTGTTTTTT
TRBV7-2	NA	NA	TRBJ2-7	CASSSSSYEQYF	TGTGCCAGCAGCTCCTCAAGCTACGAGCAGTACTTC
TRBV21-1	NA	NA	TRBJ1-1	CASSPYLDRGKNEAFF	TGTGCCAGCAGCCCCTATCTGGACAGGGGGAAAAATGAAGCTTTCTTT
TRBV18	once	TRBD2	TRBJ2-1	CASSPLAGGQNEQFF	TGTGCCAGCTCTCCTCTAGCGGGGGGGCAGAATGAGCAGTTCTTC
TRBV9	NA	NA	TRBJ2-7	CASSVEGFQGEQYF	TGTGCCAGCAGCGTAGAGGGGTTTCAGGGGGAGCAGTACTTC
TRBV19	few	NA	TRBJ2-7	CASSMYGGREQYF	TGTGCCAGTAGTATGTATGGGGGGCGGGAGCAGTACTTC